The entry that follows covers one TCR beta chain sequence. V was trimmed by 1 base and J by 3 bases, leaving 9 bases between them. The CDR3 sequence is 14 residues long. Germline V CDR1 and CDR2: SGHTA, FQGTGA. Only in-frame clones appear in the TCRdb table, and some are missing; sequencing was by immunoSEQ multiplex PCR. Of 260,000 or so clones in the sample, about four fifths are singletons; the top ten hold 7.5%. The sample belongs to a study of blood T cell repertoires in COVID-19. Study background: Specimens from acute and convalescent COVID-19 originated in the United States, Italy and Spain. Sources were T cells, B-cell-depleted T cells, or PBMCs; the material itself was cDNA or gDNA.

The TCR sequence derives from a woman older than 75 with COVID-19, enrolled during active disease. The V and J genes are TRBV7-3 and TRBJ1-1; tentative D call: TRBD1 (5 bases). Material: peripheral blood. Written as DNA, the CDR3 is TGTGCCAGCAGCTTAAATGGGGCCGACACTGAAGCTTTCTTT. This sequence encodes CASSLNGADTEAFF.